This T cell receptor (beta chain) was sequenced in a study of blood T cells in healthy people across ages. This clonotype was recorded at least ten times. Extraction yielded at least 6 micrograms of total RNA per sample. CDR1 and CDR2 (germline): MNHEY, SVGEGT. Trimming pared 6 bases from V and 9 bases from J, leaving 15 bases between. There are 13 residues in the CDR3. Through a sample-barcoded 5' primer and a J-beta primer mix, a second PCR was run for 7 to 11 cycles. TCRdb processed the 5' RACE reads anew with MiXCR; each CDR3 protein has one entry. The table records some 930,000 distinct CDR3 sequences, 29% of them present only once. The sample was also linked to a second study, of T cells of mothers and their children. That investigation notes: Samples were provided by three healthy Caucasian mothers and their six children. The shaping of TCR recombination output by thymic selection is similar in related and unrelated pairs.

The material sequenced was blood. The sequence derives from a middle-aged woman in good health. The rearrangement links TRBV6-2 or TRBV6-3 to TRBJ2-4; TRBD1 might be the D (6 bases). DNA for the CDR3: TGTGCCAGCAGCCTGGACAGTGGAACCATTCAGTACTTC. Translating gives CASSLDSGTIQYF.